The text below deals with one T cell receptor beta chain. The data belong to a study of T cell repertoires in ileal Crohn's disease. Noted time point: neoterminal ileum biopsy at postoperative endoscopy, about 6 months after surgery. Clones were sequenced by immunoSEQ multiplex PCR, and TCRdb holds only the in-frame ones, with some missing. The table shows 2,500 to 3,500 clones, with 70% to 90% occurring only once. CDR3 size: 12 residues. V gave up 2 bases and J gave up 4 bases, with 6 bases separating them. Germline assignment: CDR1 KGHSH and CDR2 LQKENI. This receptor was obtained from an adult with Crohn's disease. Sequencing input: ileal tissue. This chain connects TRBV18 to TRBJ2-7; D call uncertain. The CDR3 sequence is CASSPLPYEQYF. CDR3 coding DNA: TGTGCCAGCTCACCATTGCCTTACGAGCAGTACTTC.